Listed here are 22 T cell receptor beta chains from one sample, sequenced in a study of blood T cell repertoires in COVID-19. The repertoire was sequenced with immunoSEQ multiplex PCR; TCRdb's copy has only in-frame clones and lacks some. In the table there are under 250,000 clones, 83% of which are singletons. Sequencing was done on a sample of peripheral blood. These receptor sequences come from a human donor in a cohort sampled during active COVID-19.

This chain links TRBV23-1 with TRBJ2-1; 9 nucleotides line up with TRBD1. TRBV23-1 is known as an ORF, though its function is uncertain. After removal of 6 bases from V and 4 bases from J, the junction contained 16 bases not matched to a gene. There are 18 residues in the CDR3. The CDR3 spells CASSDFGDDRGKYNEQFF. The CDR3 coding sequence is TGCGCCAGCAGCGACTTTGGGGATGACAGGGGGAAGTACAATGAGCAGTTCTTC.

The gene calls are TRBV5-1 and TRBJ2-7; no clear D. CDR3 length: 14 amino acids. Germline assignment: CDR1 SGHRS and CDR2 YFSETQ. The ends were cut back, 3 bases at V and 1 base at J, with 11 bases in the middle. CDR3 loop: CASSSTGGSYEQYF. The CDR3 bases are TGCGCCAGCAGCTCGACTGGCGGATCCTACGAGCAGTACTTC.

The chain has TRBV2 and TRBJ2-3, with 8 bases that match TRBD2. The J segment lost 7 bases and the V segment lost 3 bases, leaving 9 bases of the junction unmatched. Germline V CDR1 and CDR2: SNHLY, FYNNEI. The CDR3 is made up of 15 amino acids. For the CDR3, the DNA is TGTGCCAGCAGTGAGGGTAGCGGGACCAGAAATACGCAGTATTTT. It encodes CASSEGSGTRNTQYF.

This chain connects TRBV19 to TRBJ2-1; TRBD2 agrees at 8 bases. Germline CDR1 reads LNHDA; CDR2 reads SQIVND (reference sequence). Unmatched junction bases numbered 3, after V lost 5 bases and J lost 6 bases. This CDR3 is built from 13 residues. CDR3 sequence: CASSRGGLNEQFF. The CDR3 coding sequence is TGTGCCAGTAGTCGGGGGGGCCTCAATGAGCAGTTCTTC.

The V call is TRBV28, the J call TRBJ1-4, with TRBD1 identical over 11 bases. Germline CDR1 reads MDHEN; CDR2 reads SYDVKM. The CDR3 contains 13 residues. V shed 10 bases and J 10 bases; nucleotides not matched to a gene: 8. The DNA for the CDR3 is TGTGCCAACCGGGGACAGGGGGAAGGAAAACTGTTTTTT. Translated, it gives CANRGQGEGKLFF.

This chain connects TRBV10-3 to TRBJ2-1, with 8 positions matching TRBD2. Germline trimming cut 7 bases from V and 1 base from J; bases unmatched to any gene: 6. CDR1 ENHRY and CDR2 SYGVKD come from the germline V gene. The CDR3 has 15 residues. CDR3 protein: CAITPAGESYNEQFF. CDR3 nucleotides: TGTGCCATCACTCCAGCGGGGGAGTCCTACAATGAGCAGTTCTTC.

This clone appeared a single time. The V call is TRBV5-6, the J call TRBJ1-5; 9 nucleotides line up with TRBD1. Trimming took 3 bases from V and 3 from J; bases not matched to a gene: 7. CDR3 length: 16 residues. Per the germline V gene, CDR1 is SGHDT and CDR2 is YYEEEE. Here the CDR3 DNA reads TGTGCCAGCAGCTCCCGGACAGGGGTGAACAATCAGCCCCAGCATTTT. It codes for CASSSRTGVNNQPQHF.

The chain joins TRBV28 to TRBJ1-2; a weak D match, TRBD1 (6 bases). The V gene's germline CDR1 is MDHEN and CDR2 SYDVKM. Trimming removed 6 bases at V and 4 bases at J, with 15 bases between. The CDR3 is 14 residues long. The CDR3 reads CASSRSGVAYGYTF. DNA of the CDR3: TGTGCCAGCAGCCGCTCAGGGGTGGCCTATGGCTACACCTTC.

A single count supports this clone. V usage is TRBV5-6 and J usage is TRBJ1-1; D remains unclear. There are 13 residues in the CDR3. The germline V gene has CDR1 SGHDT and CDR2 YYEEEE. V lost 4 bases, J lost 7 bases, and 14 bases lay in between. CDR3 residues: CASSLRGRSEAFF. For the CDR3, the DNA is TGTGCCAGCAGCCTGCGGGGTAGGAGTGAAGCTTTCTTT.

This sequence joins TRBV18 and TRBJ1-1; possible D gene TRBD1, 5 bases. Trimming pared 4 bases from V and 2 bases from J, leaving 8 bases between. Germline V gene sequence: CDR1 KGHSH, CDR2 LQKENI. The CDR3 sequence is 13 residues long. CDR3 DNA sequence: TGTGCCAGCTCACTAGGGGATAACACTGAAGCTTTCTTT. Amino acids: CASSLGDNTEAFF.

The rearrangement joins TRBV7-9 to TRBJ1-5; TRBD1 might be the D (5 bases). Trimming stripped 1 base from V and 1 base from J, with 11 bases between. In germline, CDR1 is SEHNR, CDR2 FQNEAQ (reference sequence). This CDR3 has 16 amino acids. CDR3 coding DNA: TGTGCCAGCAGCTTAGGAGGGGCGGGGAGCAATCAGCCCCAGCATTTT. Translation gives CASSLGGAGSNQPQHF.

The genes are TRBV11-2 and TRBJ1-5, with D hard to call. The CDR3 is made up of 14 amino acids. Trimming shortened V by 7 bases and J by 0 bases, and 10 bases separated the two germline ends. The germline V gene has CDR1 SGHAT and CDR2 FQNNGV. The CDR3 region has the DNA TGTGCCAGCACTCCCGGGTTTAGCAATCAGCCCCAGCATTTT. Its protein is CASTPGFSNQPQHF.

The chain couples TRBV24-1 to TRBJ2-2; 9 nucleotides agree with TRBD2. The junction had 11 bases not matched to a gene; V was cut back by 5 bases and J by 2 bases. This CDR3 is 18 amino acids long. From germline, CDR1 is KGHDR and CDR2 SFDVKD. CDR3 bases: TGTGCCACCAGTGGTGTAAGAGGCGGGAGGGCCAACACCGGGGAGCTGTTTTTT. It translates to CATSGVRGGRANTGELFF.

The V gene is TRBV6-5, the J gene TRBJ1-5, with D perhaps matching TRBD1 (6 bases). This CDR3 has 13 amino acids. Germline V gives CDR1 MNHEY, CDR2 SVGAGI. Trimming removed 6 bases from V and 6 bases from J, with 12 bases in between. The CDR3 DNA reads TGTGCCAGCAGCGGTGGGGGCGTTCAGCCCCAGCATTTT. As protein: CASSGGGVQPQHF.

This clone was detected ten times or more. This rearrangement joins TRBV10-2 to TRBJ2-3; no definite D call. This CDR3 has 14 residues. CDR1 and CDR2 (germline): WSHSY, SAAADI. Trimming shortened V by 6 bases and J by 1 base, and 11 bases separated the two germline ends. The CDR3 nucleotides read TGCGCCAGCAGCTTGACACGAGGCACAGATACGCAGTATTTT. Amino acid sequence: CASSLTRGTDTQYF.

The rearrangement joins TRBV7-9 to TRBJ1-2; 11 nucleotides match TRBD1. Germline V gene lookup returns CDR1 SEHNR and CDR2 FQNEAQ (reference sequence). The CDR3 runs to 17 residues. The J segment lost 6 bases and the V segment lost 1 base, leaving 10 bases of the junction unmatched. CDR3 sequence reads: CASSLGDRGILRNGYTF. The DNA of the CDR3 is TGTGCCAGCAGCTTAGGGGACAGGGGGATCCTACGAAATGGCTACACCTTC.

This rearrangement joins TRBV5-4 to TRBJ2-2, with 10 bases that match TRBD1. There are 17 residues in the CDR3. V dropped 4 bases and J dropped 3; count of bases not matched to a gene: 9. Per the germline V gene, CDR1 is SGHNT and CDR2 is YYREEE (reference sequence). DNA of the CDR3: TGTGCCAGCAGCATACTCGACAGGGGGCGAGACACCGGGGAGCTGTTTTTT. This translates into CASSILDRGRDTGELFF.

This chain joins TRBV7-2 and TRBJ1-5; a possible D gene is TRBD1 (5 bases). V was shortened by 5 bases and J by 6 bases, with 20 bases between the two germline ends. The CDR3 sequence is 16 residues long. CDR1 SGHTA and CDR2 FQGNSA come from the germline V gene. CDR3: CASSLRGLTGGQPQHF. DNA of the CDR3: TGTGCCAGCAGCCTCCGGGGACTCACTGGAGGTCAGCCCCAGCATTTT.

The J gene is TRBJ2-7, the V gene TRBV5-1; D possibly corresponds to TRBD1 (5 bases). Deletions cut 5 bases from V and 7 bases from J, with 22 bases between. This CDR3 has 15 residues. Germline V gives CDR1 SGHRS, CDR2 YFSETQ. CDR3 amino acids: CASRFGGQGVGEQYF. The CDR3 DNA is TGCGCCAGCAGATTTGGTGGTCAGGGTGTGGGGGAGCAGTACTTC.

This sequence joins TRBV5-4 and TRBJ1-1, with D uncertain. This CDR3 is 14 amino acids long. V lost 3 bases and J 1 base, leaving 10 bases between the germline ends. Germline V gene sequence: CDR1 SGHNT, CDR2 YYREEE (reference sequence). The CDR3 region is CASSSETGNTEAFF. The CDR3, as DNA: TGTGCCAGCAGCTCGGAGACTGGGAACACTGAAGCTTTCTTT. The full variable domain, rest sourced from reference TRBV5-4 and TRBJ1-1, is ETGVTQSPTHLIKTRGQQVTLRCSSQSGHNTVSWYQQALGQGPQFIFQYYREEENGRGNFPPRFSGLQFPNYSSELNVNALELDDSALYLCASSSETGNTEAFFGQGTRLTVV.

Comments on this clone: The same CDR3 can be traced to other DNA sequences in this sample. This rearrangement joins TRBV11-3 to TRBJ2-7, with 8 bases fitting TRBD1. This CDR3 has 13 amino acids. J gave up 6 bases and V 3 bases, and 4 bases lay outside the gene matches. CDR1 is SGHNT and CDR2 is YENEEA in the germline V gene. As DNA, the CDR3 is TGTGCCAGCAGCTTTGGGACAGGAGGCGAGCAGTACTTC. Its protein is CASSFGTGGEQYF.

V is TRBV6-4 and J is TRBJ2-2; 7 nucleotides line up with TRBD1. With V trimmed by 6 bases and J by 7 bases, 8 bases remained unmatched. The length of the CDR3 is 14 residues. Germline lookup yields CDR1 MRHNA and CDR2 SNTAGT. In DNA form, the CDR3 reads TGTGCCAGCAGCCGGACAGGTTTGAGCGGGGAGCTGTTTTTT. Its translation is CASSRTGLSGELFF.